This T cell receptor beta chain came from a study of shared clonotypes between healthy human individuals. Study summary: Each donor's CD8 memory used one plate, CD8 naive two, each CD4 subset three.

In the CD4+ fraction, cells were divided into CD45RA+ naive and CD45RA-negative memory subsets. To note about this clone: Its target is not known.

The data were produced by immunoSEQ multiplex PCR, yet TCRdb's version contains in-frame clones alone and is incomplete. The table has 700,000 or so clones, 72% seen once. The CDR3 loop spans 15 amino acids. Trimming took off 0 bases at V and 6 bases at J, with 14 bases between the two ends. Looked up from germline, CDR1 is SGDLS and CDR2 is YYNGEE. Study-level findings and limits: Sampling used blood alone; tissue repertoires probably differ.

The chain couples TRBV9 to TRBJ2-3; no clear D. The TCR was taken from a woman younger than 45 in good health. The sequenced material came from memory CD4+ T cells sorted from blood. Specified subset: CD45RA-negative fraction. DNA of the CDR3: TGTGCCAGCAGCGTAGAACAGCGCGGTTTGGATACGCAGTATTTT. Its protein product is CASSVEQRGLDTQYF. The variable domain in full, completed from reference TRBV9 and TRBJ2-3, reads DSGVTQTPKHLITATGQRVTLRCSPRSGDLSVYWYQQSLDQGLQFLIQYYNGEERAKGNILERFSAQQFPDLHSELNLSSLELGDSALYFCASSVEQRGLDTQYFGPGTRLTVL.